The sequence of this TCR beta chain was determined in a study of beta chain features in type 1 diabetes. Overall study: Analysis included roughly 100 million sorted cells drawn from all samples.

In its sample, this clone was seen a few times. It was via CD45RO/CCR7/CD25/CD127/CD95/CD27 that CD4+ naive, central memory, regulatory and stem cell-like memory cells were sorted. In germline, CDR1 is MGHRA, CDR2 YSYEKL. There are 14 residues in the CDR3. V was clipped by 4 bases and J by 5 bases; unmatched bases: 6. As every portion of the isolated RNA was reverse transcribed, the sequencing read expressed TCRB transcripts. The table came from immunoSEQ multiplex PCR; TCRdb's copy has only in-frame clones and leaves some out. The sample consists of about 150,000 clones, 8.5% to 14% of them appearing once.

The receptor was isolated from a man aged 18 to 29 in good health. This chain links TRBV4-1 with TRBJ2-5, with 8 bases that match TRBD1. The sequencing input was central memory CD4+ T cells from blood. The CDR3 reads CASSRGTGGETQYF. The CDR3 DNA reads as TGCGCCAGCAGCCGCGGGACAGGAGGGGAGACCCAGTACTTC.